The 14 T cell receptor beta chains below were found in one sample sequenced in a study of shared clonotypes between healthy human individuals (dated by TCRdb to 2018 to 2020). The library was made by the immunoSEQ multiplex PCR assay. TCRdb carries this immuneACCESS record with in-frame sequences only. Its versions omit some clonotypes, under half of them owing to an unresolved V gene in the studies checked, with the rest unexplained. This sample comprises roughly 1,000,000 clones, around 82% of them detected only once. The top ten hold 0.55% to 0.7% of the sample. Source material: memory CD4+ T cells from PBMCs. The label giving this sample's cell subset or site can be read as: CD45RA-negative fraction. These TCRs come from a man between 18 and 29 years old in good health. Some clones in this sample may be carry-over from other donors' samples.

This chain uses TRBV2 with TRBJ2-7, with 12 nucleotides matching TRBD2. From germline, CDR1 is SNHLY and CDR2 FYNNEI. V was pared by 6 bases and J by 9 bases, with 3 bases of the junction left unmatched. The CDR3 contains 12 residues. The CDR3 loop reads CASSSTSGGQYF. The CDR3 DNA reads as TGTGCCAGCAGCTCGACTAGCGGGGGGCAGTACTTC.

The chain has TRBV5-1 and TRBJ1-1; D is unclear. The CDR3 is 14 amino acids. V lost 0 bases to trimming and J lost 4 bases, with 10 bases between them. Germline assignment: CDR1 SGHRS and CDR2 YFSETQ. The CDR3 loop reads CASSLGSLSTEAFF. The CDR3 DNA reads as TGCGCCAGCAGCTTGGGGAGTTTAAGCACTGAAGCTTTCTTT.

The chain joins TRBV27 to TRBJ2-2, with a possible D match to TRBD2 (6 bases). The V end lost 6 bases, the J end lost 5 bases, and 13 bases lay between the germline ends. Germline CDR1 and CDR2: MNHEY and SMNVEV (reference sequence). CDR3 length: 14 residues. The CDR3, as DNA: TGTGCCAGCAGCCCGACTAGATTTACCGGGGAGCTGTTTTTT. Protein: CASSPTRFTGELFF.

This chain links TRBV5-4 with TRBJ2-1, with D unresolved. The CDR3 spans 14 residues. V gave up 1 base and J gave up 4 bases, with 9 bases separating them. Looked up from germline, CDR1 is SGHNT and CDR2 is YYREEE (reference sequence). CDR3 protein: CASSLSRNYNEQFF. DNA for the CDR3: TGTGCCAGCAGCTTGTCCAGGAATTACAATGAGCAGTTCTTC.

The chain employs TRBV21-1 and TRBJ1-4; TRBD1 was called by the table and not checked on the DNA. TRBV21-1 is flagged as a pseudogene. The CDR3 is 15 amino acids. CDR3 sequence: CASSTRTGLDEKLFF. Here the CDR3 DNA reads TGTGCCAGCAGCACCAGGACAGGGCTAGACGAAAAACTGTTTTTT.

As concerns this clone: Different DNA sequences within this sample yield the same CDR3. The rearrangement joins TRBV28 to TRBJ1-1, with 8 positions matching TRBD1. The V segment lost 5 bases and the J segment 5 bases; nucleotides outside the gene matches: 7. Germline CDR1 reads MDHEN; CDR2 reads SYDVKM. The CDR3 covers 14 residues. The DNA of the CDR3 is TGTGCCAGCAGTCCGCACAGGGGGGGGACTGAAGCTTTCTTT. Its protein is CASSPHRGGTEAFF. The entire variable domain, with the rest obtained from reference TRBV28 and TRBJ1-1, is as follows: DVKVTQSSRYLVKRTGEKVFLECVQDMDHENMFWYRQDPGLGLRLIYFSYDVKMKEKGDIPEGYSVSREKKERFSLILESASTNQTSMYLCASSPHRGGTEAFFGQGTRLTVV.

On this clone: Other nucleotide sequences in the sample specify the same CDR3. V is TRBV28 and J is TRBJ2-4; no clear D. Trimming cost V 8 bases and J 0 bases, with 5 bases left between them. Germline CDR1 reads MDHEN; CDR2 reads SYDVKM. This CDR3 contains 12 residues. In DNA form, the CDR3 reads TGTGCCAGCGGGCTAGCCAAAAACATTCAGTACTTC. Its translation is CASGLAKNIQYF. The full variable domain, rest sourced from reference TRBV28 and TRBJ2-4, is DVKVTQSSRYLVKRTGEKVFLECVQDMDHENMFWYRQDPGLGLRLIYFSYDVKMKEKGDIPEGYSVSREKKERFSLILESASTNQTSMYLCASGLAKNIQYFGAGTRLSVL.

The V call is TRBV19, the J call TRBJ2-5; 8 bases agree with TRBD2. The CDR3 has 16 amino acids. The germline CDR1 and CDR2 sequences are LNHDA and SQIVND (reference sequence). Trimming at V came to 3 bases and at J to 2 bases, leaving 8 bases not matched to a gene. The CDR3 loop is CASSIWLAGQQETQYF. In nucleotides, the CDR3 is TGTGCCAGTAGTATTTGGCTAGCGGGCCAACAAGAGACCCAGTACTTC.

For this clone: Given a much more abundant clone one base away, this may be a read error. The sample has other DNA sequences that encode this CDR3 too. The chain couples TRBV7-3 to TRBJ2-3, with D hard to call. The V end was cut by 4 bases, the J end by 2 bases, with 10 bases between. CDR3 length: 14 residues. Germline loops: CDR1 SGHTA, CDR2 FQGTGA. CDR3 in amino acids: CASSYRRTTDTQYF. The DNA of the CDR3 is TGTGCCAGCAGCTACAGACGGACCACAGATACGCAGTATTTT.

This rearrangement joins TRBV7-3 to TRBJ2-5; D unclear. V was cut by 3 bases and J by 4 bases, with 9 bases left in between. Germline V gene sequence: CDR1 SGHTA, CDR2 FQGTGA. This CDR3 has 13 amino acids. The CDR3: CASSFGLGETQYF. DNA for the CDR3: TGTGCCAGCAGCTTTGGTCTAGGAGAGACCCAGTACTTC.

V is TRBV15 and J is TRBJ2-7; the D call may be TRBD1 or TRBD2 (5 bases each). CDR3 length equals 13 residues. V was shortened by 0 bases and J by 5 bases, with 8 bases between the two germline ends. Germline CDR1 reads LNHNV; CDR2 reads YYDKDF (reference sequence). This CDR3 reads CATSRDEGHEQYF. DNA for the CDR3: TGTGCCACCAGCAGAGATGAGGGGCACGAGCAGTACTTC.

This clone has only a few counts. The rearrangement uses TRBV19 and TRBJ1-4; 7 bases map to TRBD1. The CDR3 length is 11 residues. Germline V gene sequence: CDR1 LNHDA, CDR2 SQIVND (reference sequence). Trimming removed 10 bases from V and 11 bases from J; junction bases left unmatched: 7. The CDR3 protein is CATRQGGKLFF. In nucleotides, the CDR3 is TGTGCCACTAGACAGGGTGGGAAACTGTTTTTT.

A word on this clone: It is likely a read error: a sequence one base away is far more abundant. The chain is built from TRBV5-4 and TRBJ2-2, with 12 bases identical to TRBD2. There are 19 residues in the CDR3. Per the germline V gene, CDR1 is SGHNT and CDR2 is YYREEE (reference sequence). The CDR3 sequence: CASSNGLAGLRVNTRELFF. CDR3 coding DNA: TGTGCCAGCAGCAACGGACTAGCGGGGCTGAGGGTGAACACCAGGGAGCTGTTTTTT.

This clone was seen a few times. The CDR3 is CASSQSDTSYGYTF. CDR3 sequence (DNA): TGCGCCAGCAGCCAAAGTGACACGTCCTATGGCTACACCTTC. V gene TRBV4-1 combines with J gene TRBJ1-2; D uncertain. This CDR3 region has 14 residues. Per the germline V gene, CDR1 is MGHRA and CDR2 is YSYEKL. V lost 2 bases and J lost 4, with 11 bases in between.